This T cell receptor beta chain came from a study (dated by TCRdb to about 2016). Trimmed from V: 6 bases; trimmed from J: 7 bases; junction bases lacking a gene match: 10. The CDR3 measures 14 amino acids from cysteine to phenylalanine. The DNA shown is the 42-base CDR3, in frame from base 1. CDR1 and CDR2, looked up from the germline V gene, are MNHEY and SVGAGI. This clonotype was recorded at least ten times. What antigen it recognizes has not been identified. No much larger clonotype is one base removed from it; base qualities were not supplied. The library was generated by RT-PCR. The run used an Illumina MiSeq. TCRdb handled the public reads itself, with Q25 trimming in fastp and clone calling in MiXCR, and kept productive beta chains. A single entry per CDR3 protein holds the most common genes and DNA from its merged rows. The sample has hundreds of thousands of distinct CDR3 sequences on record, more than 13% of them singletons. Of the sample, 3% to 4.5% falls within the top ten clones.

This TCR was sampled from a female donor in good health, serving as a healthy control. The receptor chain draws on TRBV6-5 and TRBJ1-2; 8 central nucleotides agree with TRBD1. The sample was memory CD4+ T cells from blood. Read as DNA, the sequence is TGTGCCAGCAGGGCCGGGACAGGCGATTTTGGCTACACCTTC. This is translated as CASRAGTGDFGYTF.